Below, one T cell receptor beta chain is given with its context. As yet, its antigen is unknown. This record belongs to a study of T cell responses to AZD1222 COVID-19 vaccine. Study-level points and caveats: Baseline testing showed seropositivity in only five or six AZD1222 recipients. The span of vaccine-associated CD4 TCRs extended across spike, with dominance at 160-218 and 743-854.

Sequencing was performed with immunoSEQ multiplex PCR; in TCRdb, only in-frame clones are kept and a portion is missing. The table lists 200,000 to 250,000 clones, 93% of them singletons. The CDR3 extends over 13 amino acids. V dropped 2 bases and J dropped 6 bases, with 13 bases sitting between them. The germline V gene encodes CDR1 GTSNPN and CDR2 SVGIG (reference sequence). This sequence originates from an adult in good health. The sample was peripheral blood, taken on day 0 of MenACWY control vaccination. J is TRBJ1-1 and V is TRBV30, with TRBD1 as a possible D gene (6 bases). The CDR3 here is CAWSYRVGSEAFF. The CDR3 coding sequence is TGTGCCTGGAGTTACAGGGTTGGGTCTGAAGCTTTCTTT. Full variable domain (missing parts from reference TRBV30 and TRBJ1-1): SQTIHQWPATLVQPVGSPLSLECTVEGTSNPNLYWYRQAAGRGLQLLFYSVGIGQISSEVPQNLSASRPQDRQFILSSKKLLLSDSGFYLCAWSYRVGSEAFFGQGTRLTVV.